This T cell receptor (beta chain) was identified during a study of T cells in Graves' hyperthyroidism and ophthalmopathy. From RNA transcripts, TCR beta CDR3 regions were amplified. With the HTBI primer set, the TCR CDR3 went through a first round of RT-PCR. In TCRdb, the multiplex PCR reads were re-called with MiXCR into one record per CDR3 protein. The table shows 700,000 or so distinct CDR3 sequences, with roughly 15% occurring only once. The study left out patients who had uncontrolled infection, other autoimmune disease, pregnancy or lactation. There are many counts of this clonotype. This receptor was obtained from a young man with Graves' hyperthyroidism. Sequenced sample: blood.

The CDR3 bases are TGTGCCAGCAGGACAGGGGGAATGTCTCTATACGAGCAGTACTTC. Residues: CASRTGGMSLYEQYF. The V call is TRBV28, the J call TRBJ2-7, with 9 nucleotides matching TRBD1. The CDR3 runs to 15 residues. V lost 6 bases, J lost 4 bases, and 10 bases stayed unmatched. Germline CDR1 MDHEN, CDR2 SYDVKM.